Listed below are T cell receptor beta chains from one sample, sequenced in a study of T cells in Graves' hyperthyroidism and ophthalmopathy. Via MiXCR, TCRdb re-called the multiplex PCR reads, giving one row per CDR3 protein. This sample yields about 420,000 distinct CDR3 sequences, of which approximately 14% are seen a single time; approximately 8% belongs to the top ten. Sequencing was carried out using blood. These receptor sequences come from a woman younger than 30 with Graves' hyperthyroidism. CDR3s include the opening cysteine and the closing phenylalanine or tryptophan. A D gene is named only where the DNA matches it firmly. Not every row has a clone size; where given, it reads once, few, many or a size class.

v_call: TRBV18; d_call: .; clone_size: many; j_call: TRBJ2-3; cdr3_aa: CASSPGTPSGTDTQYF; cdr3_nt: TGTGCCAGCTCACCTGGGACACCATCTGGCACAGATACGCAGTATTTT
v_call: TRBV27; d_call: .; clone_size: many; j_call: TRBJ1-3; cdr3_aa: CASRSSGNTIYF; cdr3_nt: TGTGCCAGCAGGAGCTCTGGAAACACCATATATTTT
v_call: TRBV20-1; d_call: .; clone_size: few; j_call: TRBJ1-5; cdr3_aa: CSARDRGGQPQHF; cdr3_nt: TGCAGTGCTAGAGATCGGGGAGGTCAGCCCCAGCATTTT
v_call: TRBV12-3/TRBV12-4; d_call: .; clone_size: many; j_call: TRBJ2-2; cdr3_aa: CASSLQPSNTGELFF; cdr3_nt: TGTGCCAGCAGTTTACAGCCATCGAACACCGGGGAGCTGTTTTTT
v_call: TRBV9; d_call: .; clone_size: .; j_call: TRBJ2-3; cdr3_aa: CASSPRLGDTDTQYF; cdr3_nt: TGTGCCAGCAGCCCCAGGCTAGGGGACACAGATACGCAGTATTTT
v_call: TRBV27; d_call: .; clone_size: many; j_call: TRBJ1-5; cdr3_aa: CASGDSASRQPQHF; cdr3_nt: TGTGCCAGCGGAGACTCAGCCTCGCGTCAGCCCCAGCATTTT
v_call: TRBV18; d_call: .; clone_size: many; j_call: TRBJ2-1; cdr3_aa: CASSPLVIGADEQFF; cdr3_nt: TGTGCCAGCTCACCCCTTGTCATCGGAGCGGATGAGCAGTTCTTC
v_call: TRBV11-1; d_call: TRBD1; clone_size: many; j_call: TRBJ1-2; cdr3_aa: CASSFGTGSNYGYTF; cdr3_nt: TGTGCCAGCAGTTTTGGGACAGGGTCTAACTATGGCTACACCTTC
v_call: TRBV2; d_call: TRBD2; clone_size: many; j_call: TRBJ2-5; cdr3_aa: CASVSGGESRTQYF; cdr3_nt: TGTGCCAGCGTTAGCGGGGGGGAATCCAGGACCCAGTACTTC
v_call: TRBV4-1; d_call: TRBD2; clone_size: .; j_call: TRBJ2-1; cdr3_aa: CASSHSGLAGVEQFF; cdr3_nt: TGCGCCAGCAGCCACTCGGGACTAGCGGGAGTTGAGCAGTTCTTC
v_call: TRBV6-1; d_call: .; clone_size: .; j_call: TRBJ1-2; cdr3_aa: CASSLGSVSGLYGYTF; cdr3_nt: TGTGCCAGCAGCCTGGGGAGCGTGTCAGGACTCTATGGCTACACCTTC
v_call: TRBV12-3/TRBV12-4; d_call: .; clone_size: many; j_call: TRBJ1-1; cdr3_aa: CASRSGRYTEAFF; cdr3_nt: TGTGCCAGCAGGTCGGGCAGGTACACTGAAGCTTTCTTT
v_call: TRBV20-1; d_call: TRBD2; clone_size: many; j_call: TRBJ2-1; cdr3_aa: CSAGGPPLYNEQFF; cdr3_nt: TGCAGTGCGGGAGGGCCCCCTCTCTACAATGAGCAGTTCTTC
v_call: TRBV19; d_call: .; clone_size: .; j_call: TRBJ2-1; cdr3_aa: CASSIGTLEQFF; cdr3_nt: TGTGCCAGTAGTATCGGGACCTTAGAGCAGTTCTTC
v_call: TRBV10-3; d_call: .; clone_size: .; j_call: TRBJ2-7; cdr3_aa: CAISERGAYEQYF; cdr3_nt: TGTGCCATCAGTGAGCGCGGGGCCTACGAGCAGTACTTC
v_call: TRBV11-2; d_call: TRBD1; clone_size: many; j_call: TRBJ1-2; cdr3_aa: CASSLGGTGISGYTF; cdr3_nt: TGTGCCAGCAGCTTAGGCGGGACAGGGATTAGTGGCTACACCTTC
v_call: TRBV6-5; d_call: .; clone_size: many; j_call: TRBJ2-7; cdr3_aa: CASSYILYEQYF; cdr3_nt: TGTGCCAGCAGTTATATACTCTACGAGCAGTACTTC
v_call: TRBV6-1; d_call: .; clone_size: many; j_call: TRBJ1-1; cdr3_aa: CASSRAGTMNTEAFF; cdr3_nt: TGTGCCAGCAGTCGGGCAGGTACTATGAACACTGAAGCTTTCTTT
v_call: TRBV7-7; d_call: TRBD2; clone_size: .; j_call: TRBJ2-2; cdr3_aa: CASSQEAGGHTGELFF; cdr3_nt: TGTGCTAGCAGCCAGGAGGCGGGGGGGCACACCGGGGAGCTGTTTTTT
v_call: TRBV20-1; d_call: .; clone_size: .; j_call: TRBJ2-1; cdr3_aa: CSASIPKGPHEQFF; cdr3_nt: TGCAGTGCTAGCATCCCCAAAGGTCCCCATGAGCAGTTCTTC
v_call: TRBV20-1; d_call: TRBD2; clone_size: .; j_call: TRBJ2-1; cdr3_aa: CSARRLAGGNEQFF; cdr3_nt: TGCAGTGCTAGAAGACTAGCGGGAGGCAATGAGCAGTTCTTC
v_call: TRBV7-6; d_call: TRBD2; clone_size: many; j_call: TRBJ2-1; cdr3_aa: CASSLVGTSGYNEQFF; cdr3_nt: TGTGCCAGCAGCTTAGTGGGGACTAGCGGCTACAATGAGCAGTTCTTC
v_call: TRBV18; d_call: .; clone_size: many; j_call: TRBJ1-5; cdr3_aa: CASSPGAGDQPQHF; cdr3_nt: TGTGCCAGCTCACCAGGGGCAGGGGATCAGCCCCAGCATTTT